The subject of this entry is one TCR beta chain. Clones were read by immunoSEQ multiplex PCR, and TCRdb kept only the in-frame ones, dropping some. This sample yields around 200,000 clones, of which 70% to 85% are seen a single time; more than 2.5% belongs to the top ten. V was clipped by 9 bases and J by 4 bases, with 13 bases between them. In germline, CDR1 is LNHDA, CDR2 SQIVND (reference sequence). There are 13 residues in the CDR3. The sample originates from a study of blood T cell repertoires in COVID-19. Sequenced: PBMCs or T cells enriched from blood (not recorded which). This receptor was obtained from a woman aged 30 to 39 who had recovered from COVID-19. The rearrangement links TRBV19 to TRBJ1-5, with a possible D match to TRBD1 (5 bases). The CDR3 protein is CASKWGVNQPQHF. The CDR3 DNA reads TGTGCCAGCAAATGGGGGGTGAATCAGCCCCAGCATTTT. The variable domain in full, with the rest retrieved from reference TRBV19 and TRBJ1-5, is DGGITQSPKYLFRKEGQNVTLSCEQNLNHDAMYWYRQDPGQGLRLIYYSQIVNDFQKGDIAEGYSVSREKKESFPLTVTSAQKNPTAFYLCASKWGVNQPQHFGDGTRLSIL.